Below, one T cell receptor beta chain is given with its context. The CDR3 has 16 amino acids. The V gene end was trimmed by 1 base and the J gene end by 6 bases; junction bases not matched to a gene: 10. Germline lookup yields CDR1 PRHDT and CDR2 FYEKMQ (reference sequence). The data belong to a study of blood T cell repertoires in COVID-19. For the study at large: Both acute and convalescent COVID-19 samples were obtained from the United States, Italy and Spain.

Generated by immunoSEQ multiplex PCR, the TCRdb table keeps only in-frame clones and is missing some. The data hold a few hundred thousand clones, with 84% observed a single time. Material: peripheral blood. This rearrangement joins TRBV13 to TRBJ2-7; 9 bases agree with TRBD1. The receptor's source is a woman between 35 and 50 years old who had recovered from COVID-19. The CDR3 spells CASSLVGSQGAIEQYF. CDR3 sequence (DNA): TGTGCCAGCAGCTTAGTTGGATCACAGGGGGCCATCGAGCAGTACTTC.